This passage covers 28 T cell receptor beta chains from one sample sequenced in a study of CD8+CD57+ T cells in acquired aplastic anemia (dated by TCRdb to the late 2010s). Sequencing took place on an Illumina HiSeq 2000. TCR beta VDJ combination and CDR3 sequence profiling used genomic DNA as the template. Using fastp trimming at Q25 and MiXCR clonotype assembly, TCRdb reanalyzed the public sequencing data and kept in-frame beta chains. Each CDR3 protein appears once, grouped with its most common genes and DNA. Recorded for this sample are some 170,000 distinct CDR3 sequences; about two thirds of them occurred a single time. The ten largest clones represent around 45% of the sample. Flow cytometry had shown CD8+CD57+ cell expansion in the patients selected for sequencing. The source material was sorted CD4+, CD8+, or CD8+CD57+ T cells (not recorded which) from PBMCs. The receptors here all came from a human donor with aplastic anemia.

V usage is TRBV7-2 and J usage is TRBJ1-1; no clear D gene. This CDR3 region has 12 residues. Germline V lookup: CDR1 SGHTA, CDR2 FQGNSA. Trimming removed 7 bases from V and 5 bases from J, with 11 bases in between. The CDR3 DNA follows: TGTGCCAGCACCCTAGGCCCAACTGAAGCTTTCTTT. Translated: CASTLGPTEAFF.

The chain carries TRBV15 and TRBJ2-1; 9 bases align to TRBD2. The CDR3 consists of 16 residues. V dropped 0 bases and J dropped 3; count of bases not matched to a gene: 3. Germline loops: CDR1 LNHNV, CDR2 YYDKDF (reference sequence). In DNA form, the CDR3 reads TGTGCCACCAGCAGAGAGCGGGGGGGCGGCTACAATGAGCAGTTCTTC. This translates into CATSRERGGGYNEQFF.

V and J are TRBV20-1 and TRBJ2-5; D unresolved. This CDR3 is 12 amino acids long. Trimming left V 3 bases short and J 3 bases short, with 8 bases between. The germline gives CDR1 DFQATT, CDR2 SNEGSKA (reference sequence). The CDR3 is CSARATEETQYF. In DNA form, the CDR3 reads TGCAGTGCTAGGGCCACAGAAGAGACCCAGTACTTC.

This chain links TRBV7-2 with TRBJ2-5, with 10 positions matching TRBD2. The CDR3 has 16 residues. V gave up 3 bases and J gave up 5 bases; unmatched junction bases: 9. Germline lookup yields CDR1 SGHTA and CDR2 FQGNSA. The CDR3 spells CASSFGTSVNRETQYF. CDR3 coding DNA: TGTGCCAGCAGCTTTGGGACTAGCGTGAATCGGGAGACCCAGTACTTC. The full variable domain, completed using reference TRBV7-2 and TRBJ2-5, is GAGVSQSPSNKVTEKGKDVELRCDPISGHTALYWYRQSLGQGLEFLIYFQGNSAPDKSGLPSDRFSAERTGGSVSTLTIQRTQQEDSAVYLCASSFGTSVNRETQYFGPGTRLLVL.

The table lists this clonotype with a few counts. This chain links TRBV19 with TRBJ2-5; either TRBD1 or TRBD2 may supply D (5 bases each). CDR3 size: 12 residues. V lost 3 bases and J 6 bases, leaving 8 bases between the germline ends. Germline V CDR1 and CDR2: LNHDA, SQIVND (reference sequence). The CDR3 nucleotides are TGTGCCAGTAGTATGCAGGGACAGACCCAGTACTTC. Translated: CASSMQGQTQYF.

The chain recombines TRBV29-1 with TRBJ2-2, with D possibly matching TRBD1 (5 bases). V gave up 4 bases and J gave up 7 bases, with 19 bases separating them. There are 15 residues in the CDR3. Germline CDR1 and CDR2: SQVTM and ANQGSEA. In nucleotides, the CDR3 is TGCAGCGTTGGTGGGTTGGGGCGCAGGATCGGGGAGCTGTTTTTT. Its protein is CSVGGLGRRIGELFF.

The V call is TRBV10-3, the J call TRBJ1-5; tentatively, D is TRBD1 (6 bases). Trimming left V 0 bases short and J 0 bases short, with 9 bases between. The CDR3 runs 16 residues. The germline V gene encodes CDR1 ENHRY and CDR2 SYGVKD. CDR3: CAISESGGASNQPQHF. CDR3 nucleotide sequence: TGTGCCATCAGTGAGTCGGGGGGGGCTAGCAATCAGCCCCAGCATTTT.

The chain carries TRBV25-1 and TRBJ2-7; 9 bases are shared with TRBD1. The CDR3 length is 15 residues. Germline V gene lookup returns CDR1 MGHDK and CDR2 SYGVNS. V was pared by 6 bases and J by 3 bases, with 9 bases of the junction left unmatched. This CDR3 is CASSRPGQGIYEQYF. The CDR3 coding sequence is TGTGCCAGCAGCAGGCCGGGACAGGGCATCTACGAGCAGTACTTC.

This sequence joins TRBV9 and TRBJ2-5; TRBD1 matches at 8 bases. With 0 bases clipped from V and 5 bases from J, the junction kept 3 bases outside the gene matches. Germline CDR1 is SGDLS and CDR2 is YYNGEE. The length of the CDR3 is 14 residues. CDR3 sequence (DNA): TGTGCCAGCAGCGTAGCAGGGGGCATCGAGACCCAGTACTTC. Residues: CASSVAGGIETQYF.

CDR3: CASSPWTSRTDTQYF. The CDR3 nucleotides read TGTGCCAGCAGCCCTTGGACTAGCCGCACAGATACGCAGTATTTT. The chain carries TRBV7-2 and TRBJ2-3; 8 nucleotides agree with TRBD2. Germline CDR1 reads SGHTA; CDR2 reads FQGNSA. This CDR3 contains 15 residues. Losses at the gene ends were 5 bases for V and 1 base for J; bases not matched to a gene: 5.

The count of this clonotype is one. The chain uses TRBV12-3 or TRBV12-4 and TRBJ2-1, with D maybe TRBD2 (5 bases). The CDR3 sequence is 17 residues long. Trimming removed 3 bases from V and 9 bases from J, with 24 bases in between. The CDR3 DNA sequence: TGTGCCAGCAGTTTCCCCGGAGTCACGATAAGCGGCGGTGAGCAGTTCTTC. It is translated as CASSFPGVTISGGEQFF.

The chain has TRBV10-3 and TRBJ2-7, with D uncertain. The CDR3 is made up of 11 amino acids. The germline V gene has CDR1 ENHRY and CDR2 SYGVKD. V was shortened by 0 bases and J by 5 bases, with 2 bases between the two germline ends. The CDR3 bases are TGTGCCATCAGTGAGTCCCACGAGCAGTACTTC. Amino acids: CAISESHEQYF.

The CDR3 nucleotides read TGTGCCAGCAGCTGGGCGGGAGGAGGACCAGAGACCCAGTACTTC. This codes for CASSWAGGGPETQYF. The chain uses TRBV7-6 and TRBJ2-5; 8 bases line up with TRBD2. Germline V gene sequence: CDR1 SGHVS, CDR2 FNYEAQ. V gave up 4 bases and J gave up 4 bases; unmatched junction bases: 8. CDR3 length: 15 amino acids.

The chain links TRBV5-1 to TRBJ2-3; either TRBD1 or TRBD2 may supply D (5 bases each). This CDR3 is built from 17 residues. V was pared by 4 bases and J by 3 bases, with 21 bases between. CDR1 is SGHRS, CDR2 YFSETQ, per germline. This CDR3 reads CASSGGLGGARTDTQYF. In DNA, the CDR3 is TGCGCCAGCAGCGGGGGTTTGGGTGGGGCAAGGACAGATACGCAGTATTTT.

The J gene is TRBJ2-1, the V gene TRBV20-1; the match to TRBD2 covers 12 bases. After removal of 0 bases from V and 4 bases from J, the junction contained 13 bases not matched to a gene. This CDR3 has 19 residues. The germline V gene has CDR1 DFQATT and CDR2 SNEGSKA (reference sequence). CDR3 in amino acids: CSARDKLAGGRSWYNEQFF. In DNA form, the CDR3 reads TGCAGTGCTAGAGATAAGCTAGCGGGGGGGCGCAGCTGGTACAATGAGCAGTTCTTC.

Ten or more counts support this clonotype. The gene calls are TRBV24-1 and TRBJ2-1; possible D gene TRBD2, 7 bases. This CDR3 contains 16 residues. The germline V gene encodes CDR1 KGHDR and CDR2 SFDVKD. Trimming left V 4 bases short and J 7 bases short, with 19 bases between. The CDR3 DNA is TGTGCCACCAGTGAGGGGGAGGGGGGCCTGGGGAATGAGCAGTTCTTC. This gives the protein CATSEGEGGLGNEQFF.

V is TRBV7-9 and J is TRBJ2-5, with a possible D match to TRBD1 (5 bases). CDR1 and CDR2 (germline): SEHNR, FQNEAQ (reference sequence). The V and J ends lost 5 bases and 2 bases respectively, with 21 bases between them. CDR3 length equals 17 residues. This chain's CDR3 is CASSLRAGSTTQETQYF. In DNA, the CDR3 is TGTGCCAGCAGCCTCCGGGCAGGGTCCACCACTCAAGAGACCCAGTACTTC.

In DNA form, the CDR3 reads TGTGCCAGTAGGACCCGGGACAGGACTCGGGAGACCCAGTACTTC. Amino acid sequence: CASRTRDRTRETQYF. This chain connects TRBV19 to TRBJ2-5; 8 bases are shared with TRBD1. Germline-derived CDR1 and CDR2 are LNHDA and SQIVND (reference sequence). The CDR3 consists of 15 residues. The trim removed 6 bases at V and 5 bases at J, leaving 11 bases unmatched.

The chain employs TRBV2 and TRBJ1-1; TRBD1 agrees at 8 bases. V was clipped by 7 bases and J by 2 bases; unmatched bases: 6. Germline V gene lookup returns CDR1 SNHLY and CDR2 FYNNEI. This CDR3 region has 14 residues. CDR3 nucleotides: TGTGCCAGCACCGCGGGACAGGCAAACACTGAAGCTTTCTTT. Translating gives CASTAGQANTEAFF.

At least ten counts were recorded for this clonotype. V gene TRBV6-6 combines with J gene TRBJ2-7; perhaps TRBD2 as D (7 bases). CDR1 and CDR2 from the germline V gene are MNHNY and SVGAGI (reference sequence). CDR3 length: 16 amino acids. The V gene lost 6 bases and the J gene lost 3 bases, with 21 bases spanning the gap. CDR3 sequence (DNA): TGTGCCAGCAGAAGGGGGGGACCACGGCGGGGCTACGAGCAGTACTTC. Translating gives CASRRGGPRRGYEQYF.

The rearrangement uses TRBV19 and TRBJ1-5; perhaps TRBD1 as D (5 bases). This CDR3 has 16 residues. Per germline, CDR1 LNHDA and CDR2 SQIVND (reference sequence). Trimming pared 3 bases from V and 1 base from J, leaving 13 bases between. CDR3 DNA sequence: TGTGCCAGTAGTATGGAACAGGAAGGGAGCAATCAGCCCCAGCATTTT. Amino acid sequence: CASSMEQEGSNQPQHF.

This clonotype was observed a handful of times. The chain couples TRBV2 to TRBJ1-2; D is unclear. The V gene lost 0 bases and the J gene lost 10 bases, with 15 bases spanning the gap. CDR1 SNHLY and CDR2 FYNNEI come from the germline V gene. The CDR3 is 14 amino acids. This CDR3 is CASSEAGAFPLYTF. CDR3 coding DNA: TGTGCCAGCAGTGAAGCAGGAGCCTTCCCCCTCTACACCTTC.

The chain joins TRBV5-1 to TRBJ2-3; D tentatively reads TRBD1 or TRBD2 (6 bases each). Germline V CDR1 and CDR2: SGHRS, YFSETQ. V was pared by 9 bases and J by 2 bases, with 16 bases between. The length of the CDR3 is 14 residues. In DNA form, the CDR3 reads TGCGCCACTGGTACGGGGGCACACACAGATACGCAGTATTTT. Translation: CATGTGAHTDTQYF.

The rearrangement joins TRBV19 to TRBJ2-7; D call uncertain. The CDR3 is made up of 13 amino acids. Germline V lookup: CDR1 LNHDA, CDR2 SQIVND (reference sequence). The V gene lost 5 bases and the J gene lost 0 bases, with 8 bases spanning the gap. CDR3 bases: TGTGCCAGTAGTCCCCGCGGCTCCTACGAGCAGTACTTC. It is translated as CASSPRGSYEQYF.

In this sample, this clonotype is medium-sized (0.01 to 0.1%). The chain couples TRBV6-6 to TRBJ1-4; D is unclear. The CDR3 sequence is 13 residues long. Trimming shortened V by 2 bases and J by 4 bases, and 5 bases separated the two germline ends. CDR1 is MNHNY, CDR2 SVGAGI, per germline (reference sequence). The DNA of the CDR3 is TGTGCCAGCAGTTACGCGGATAATGAAAAACTGTTTTTT. It codes for CASSYADNEKLFF.

The chain carries TRBV7-8 and TRBJ2-7, with D hard to call. The V and J ends lost 1 base and 1 base respectively, with 17 bases between them. This CDR3 spans 17 amino acids. The germline V gene has CDR1 SGHVS and CDR2 FQNEAQ. The CDR3 sequence: CASSLGVGERPSYEQYF. In nucleotides, the CDR3 is TGTGCCAGCAGCTTAGGGGTGGGCGAGCGCCCTTCCTACGAGCAGTACTTC.

This clonotype was seen a handful of times. The V call is TRBV29-1, the J call TRBJ2-7; 7 bases fit TRBD1. J lost 3 bases, V lost 5 bases, and 7 bases had no gene match. This CDR3 is 13 amino acids long. Germline-derived CDR1 and CDR2 are SQVTM and ANQGSEA. The CDR3 protein is CSVTPRDSYEQYF. The CDR3 region has the DNA TGCAGCGTTACCCCCCGGGACAGCTACGAGCAGTACTTC.

This rearrangement joins TRBV10-3 to TRBJ1-4; D is undetermined. The CDR3 loop spans 15 amino acids. Per germline, CDR1 ENHRY and CDR2 SYGVKD. Trimming pared 6 bases from V and 0 bases from J, leaving 11 bases between. CDR3 region: CAIRDATATNEKLFF. CDR3 DNA sequence: TGTGCCATCAGGGACGCCACCGCAACTAATGAAAAACTGTTTTTT.